The 25 T cell receptor beta chains below were found in one sample sequenced in a study of patients and donors after allogeneic stem cell transplantation. TCRdb itself ran the RT-PCR reads through MiXCR, one entry per CDR3 protein. There are roughly 940,000 distinct CDR3 sequences in the sample; about a sixth occur only once, and 6% lies in the top ten. Sequencing was carried out using blood, either unsorted or a sorted T cell fraction (not recorded which). The origin of the receptors is a human donor who was either an allogeneic HSCT recipient or a stem cell or donor lymphocyte infusion donor (not recorded which). It is not recorded whose cells these are; they may come from a transplant donor.

The chain joins TRBV12-3 or TRBV12-4 to TRBJ1-5; weak D call: TRBD1 (6 bases). V dropped 6 bases and J dropped 6 bases, with 21 bases sitting between them. There are 16 residues in the CDR3. The CDR3 loop reads CASSPRQAGLTQPQHF. The CDR3 nucleotides are TGTGCCAGCAGCCCCCGACAGGCCGGGCTCACTCAGCCCCAGCATTTT.

This clonotype has only a few counts. The chain uses TRBV29-1 and TRBJ2-7, with a tentative D call TRBD2 (6 bases). Trimming shortened V by 8 bases and J by 1 base, and 21 bases separated the two germline ends. CDR3 length: 15 residues. CDR1 is SQVTM, CDR2 ANQGSEA, per germline. The CDR3 DNA reads as TGCAGCCCCTACGGAGTGCGGGGAAATTCCTACGAGCAGTACTTC. Amino acid sequence: CSPYGVRGNSYEQYF.

This clonotype was seen a few times. The gene calls are TRBV6-5 and TRBJ2-6; D uncertain. The germline V gene has CDR1 MNHEY and CDR2 SVGAGI. The CDR3 consists of 15 residues. V shed 0 bases and J shed 2 bases, with 5 bases lying between them. This CDR3 reads CASSYSAAGANVLTF. The CDR3 nucleotides are TGTGCCAGCAGTTACTCGGCGGCTGGGGCCAACGTCCTGACTTTC.

The chain couples TRBV12-3 or TRBV12-4 to TRBJ1-1; 9 bases agree with TRBD1. CDR3 length: 15 residues. V lost 6 bases, J lost 4 bases, and 9 bases stayed unmatched. The chain's CDR3 is CASSLGQGRITEAFF. CDR3 nucleotide sequence: TGTGCCAGCAGCCTCGGACAGGGGAGGATCACTGAAGCTTTCTTT.

This clonotype was counted between two and nine times. This chain uses TRBV7-9 with TRBJ1-1; D is unclear. CDR3 length equals 15 residues. CDR1 is SEHNR and CDR2 is FQNEAQ in the germline V gene (reference sequence). Trimming shortened V by 5 bases and J by 0 bases, and 13 bases separated the two germline ends. The CDR3 DNA reads as TGTGCCAGCAGCCGAAGTGGGCGCATGAACACTGAAGCTTTCTTT. As protein: CASSRSGRMNTEAFF.

There are a few counts of this clonotype. The genes are TRBV29-1 and TRBJ2-3; 8 bases align to TRBD1. V shed 6 bases, J shed 4 bases, and the junction held 6 bases outside the gene matches. The CDR3 length is 13 residues. CDR1 is SQVTM and CDR2 is ANQGSEA in the germline V gene. The CDR3 reads CSVNGQGPDTQYF. CDR3 in DNA: TGCAGCGTGAATGGACAGGGACCAGATACGCAGTATTTT.

CDR3 DNA: TGTGCCAGCAGCTCAGACAGGAGGGGCGATGAGCAGTTCTTC. Translation: CASSSDRRGDEQFF. The rearrangement joins TRBV7-8 to TRBJ2-1; either TRBD1 or TRBD2 may supply D (6 bases each). This CDR3 spans 14 amino acids. Looked up from germline, CDR1 is SGHVS and CDR2 is FQNEAQ. The V and J ends lost 4 bases and 8 bases respectively, with 15 bases between them.

This chain uses TRBV12-3 or TRBV12-4 with TRBJ2-3; D call uncertain. Trimming cost V 8 bases and J 0 bases, with 9 bases left between them. The CDR3 loop spans 13 amino acids. The CDR3 coding sequence is TGTGCCAGCTGTTACTCTAGCACAGATACGCAGTATTTT. Residues: CASCYSSTDTQYF.

This chain links TRBV12-3 or TRBV12-4 with TRBJ2-5; D uncertain. Trimming pared 2 bases from V and 5 bases from J, leaving 18 bases between. This CDR3 is built from 16 residues. Here the CDR3 DNA reads TGTGCCAGCAGTTTATACCGTCCCAACCGCTGGGAGACCCAGTACTTC. Translated, it gives CASSLYRPNRWETQYF.

This chain uses TRBV5-1 with TRBJ2-2, with a weak D call TRBD2 (5 bases). Germline values: CDR1 SGHRS, CDR2 YFSETQ. The CDR3 totals 14 residues. The germline V and J ends were trimmed by 3 bases and 8 bases, with 14 bases remaining between them. The CDR3 nucleotides read TGCGCCAGCAGCTGGACTTGGATTACTGGGGAGCTGTTTTTT. Encoded protein: CASSWTWITGELFF.

This clonotype was counted between two and nine times. V usage is TRBV21-1 and J usage is TRBJ2-4; TRBD1, as called in the table, went unchecked against the DNA. TRBV21-1 is a pseudogene segment. This CDR3 spans 18 amino acids. The CDR3 is CASSNRCVRGLAKNIQYF. Written as DNA, the CDR3 is TGTGCCAGCAGCAATCGGTGTGTCAGGGGACTAGCCAAAAACATTCAGTACTTC.

This clonotype came up a few times. The chain uses TRBV6-1 and TRBJ1-2; D is uncertain. V lost 5 bases and J lost 4, with 11 bases in between. There are 13 residues in the CDR3. Germline V lookup: CDR1 MNHNS, CDR2 SASEGT. The CDR3 sequence is CASSRRTIYGYTF. The CDR3 DNA is TGTGCCAGCAGTCGAAGGACTATCTATGGCTACACCTTC.

Only a few counts were recorded for this clonotype. This chain connects TRBV6-1 to TRBJ1-5, with D perhaps TRBD1 (6 bases). Germline-derived CDR1 and CDR2 are MNHNS and SASEGT. The CDR3 is made up of 14 amino acids. The V end was cut by 5 bases, the J end by 6 bases, with 14 bases between. CDR3 bases: TGTGCCAGCAGTACATACAGGGTAGGTCAGCCCCAGCATTTT. This gives the protein CASSTYRVGQPQHF.

J is TRBJ2-2 and V is TRBV4-2, with D perhaps TRBD1 or TRBD2 (5 bases each). The CDR3 spans 18 residues. The V end was cut by 1 base, the J end by 0 bases, with 15 bases between. Germline V gives CDR1 LGHNA, CDR2 YNFKEQ. The CDR3 protein is CASSQAGGRTSNTGELFF. The CDR3, as DNA: TGTGCCAGCAGCCAAGCCGGAGGCAGGACATCGAACACCGGGGAGCTGTTTTTT.

This clonotype has only a few counts. The chain couples TRBV29-1 to TRBJ2-7; the match to TRBD1 covers 8 bases. CDR1 and CDR2 from the germline V gene are SQVTM and ANQGSEA. This CDR3 is built from 13 residues. V lost 6 bases to trimming and J lost 1 base; unmatched junction nucleotides: 5. The CDR3 sequence is CSVGRTGSYEQYF. The CDR3 DNA sequence: TGCAGCGTGGGGCGGACAGGGTCCTACGAGCAGTACTTC.

This clonotype was seen a handful of times. The chain joins TRBV28 to TRBJ1-6; TRBD1 is a possible D gene (5 bases). Germline V gene lookup returns CDR1 MDHEN and CDR2 SYDVKM. This CDR3 has 16 residues. CDR3 region: CAADDRRKGPNSPLHF. The DNA of the CDR3 is TGTGCAGCCGACGATAGGAGAAAGGGGCCTAATTCACCCCTCCACTTT.

This clonotype has only a few counts. The chain couples TRBV7-2 to TRBJ1-5; D not resolved. Germline CDR1 is SGHTA and CDR2 is FQGNSA. This CDR3 has 13 amino acids. V lost 4 bases and J lost 7, with 11 bases in between. CDR3 region: CASSWAGGQPQHF. The CDR3 region has the DNA TGTGCCAGCAGCTGGGCAGGCGGACAGCCCCAGCATTTT.

The genes are TRBV6-5 and TRBJ2-2, with a possible D match to TRBD1 (5 bases). The germline V gene encodes CDR1 MNHEY and CDR2 SVGAGI. V shed 2 bases and J shed 4 bases, with 8 bases lying between them. This CDR3 is built from 14 residues. The CDR3 nucleotides are TGTGCCAGCAGTTACGGGGCGCTCACCGGGGAGCTGTTTTTT. It specifies CASSYGALTGELFF.

The gene calls are TRBV5-1 and TRBJ2-2; the D gene is possibly TRBD2 (6 bases). The CDR3 is made up of 19 amino acids. The germline CDR1 and CDR2 sequences are SGHRS and YFSETQ. Trimming removed 5 bases from V and 0 bases from J, with 23 bases in between. The CDR3 sequence is CASSRQTSTGVANTGELFF. Written as DNA, the CDR3 is TGCGCCAGCAGTCGTCAAACTAGCACCGGGGTCGCGAACACCGGGGAGCTGTTTTTT.

V is TRBV4-1 and J is TRBJ2-7; 8 nucleotides match TRBD1. Germline loops: CDR1 MGHRA, CDR2 YSYEKL. The CDR3 runs to 16 residues. V gave up 4 bases and J gave up 2 bases; unmatched junction bases: 10. The CDR3 region is CASSLETRDRTYEQYF. The CDR3 DNA reads TGCGCCAGCAGCCTCGAGACCCGGGACAGGACCTACGAGCAGTACTTC.

The chain has TRBV25-1 and TRBJ2-3; D gene uncertain. Germline values: CDR1 MGHDK, CDR2 SYGVNS. This CDR3 region has 12 residues. The germline V and J ends were trimmed by 1 base and 4 bases, with 3 bases remaining between them. This CDR3 reads CASSELADTQYF. The CDR3 bases are TGTGCCAGCAGTGAATTAGCAGATACGCAGTATTTT.

This chain links TRBV7-2 with TRBJ2-6; TRBD1 is a possible D gene (6 bases). This CDR3 is 15 amino acids long. Germline CDR1 and CDR2: SGHTA and FQGNSA. The V gene lost 3 bases and the J gene lost 4 bases, with 10 bases spanning the gap. DNA of the CDR3: TGTGCCAGCAGCTTGGACAGCCCAGGGGCCAACGTCCTGACTTTC. Amino acids: CASSLDSPGANVLTF. Looking up the rest from reference TRBV7-2 and TRBJ2-6 gives the full variable domain: GAGVSQSPSNKVTEKGKDVELRCDPISGHTALYWYRQSLGQGLEFLIYFQGNSAPDKSGLPSDRFSAERTGGSVSTLTIQRTQQEDSAVYLCASSLDSPGANVLTFGAGSRLTVL.

CDR3 sequence reads: CATSDVDSPDTQYF. The CDR3 bases are TGTGCCACCAGTGACGTGGACTCCCCCGATACGCAGTATTTT. J is TRBJ2-3 and V is TRBV24-1, with D possibly matching TRBD2 (5 bases). This CDR3 has 14 residues. Trimming shortened V by 4 bases and J by 6 bases, and 13 bases separated the two germline ends. Germline V lookup: CDR1 KGHDR, CDR2 SFDVKD.

The gene calls are TRBV11-1 and TRBJ2-1, with 11 bases that match TRBD2. Germline V gene sequence: CDR1 SGHAT, CDR2 FQDESV (reference sequence). The CDR3 contains 18 residues. The V gene end was trimmed by 4 bases and the J gene end by 6 bases; junction bases not matched to a gene: 14. The CDR3 nucleotides are TGTGCCAGCAGCTGGGGGGGACTAGCGGTTTCCCTCGCCAATGAGCAGTTCTTC. Its translation is CASSWGGLAVSLANEQFF.

This clonotype was counted at least ten times. The rearrangement uses TRBV25-1 and TRBJ2-5; 8 bases are shared with TRBD2. Trimming took 1 base from V and 7 from J; bases not matched to a gene: 5. This CDR3 has 14 residues. Per germline, CDR1 MGHDK and CDR2 SYGVNS. The CDR3 loop reads CASSESGGSGTQYF. CDR3 in DNA: TGTGCCAGCAGTGAATCGGGGGGGTCGGGGACCCAGTACTTC.